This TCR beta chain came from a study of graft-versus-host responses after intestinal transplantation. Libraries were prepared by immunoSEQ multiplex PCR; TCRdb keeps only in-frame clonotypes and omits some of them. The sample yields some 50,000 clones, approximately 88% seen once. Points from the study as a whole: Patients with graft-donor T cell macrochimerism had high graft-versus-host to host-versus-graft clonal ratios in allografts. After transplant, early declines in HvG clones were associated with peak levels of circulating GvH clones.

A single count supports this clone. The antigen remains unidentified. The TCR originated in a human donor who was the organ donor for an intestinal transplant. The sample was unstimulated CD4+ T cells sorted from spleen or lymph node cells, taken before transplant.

The CDR3 loop is CASKRGRGSSYEQYF. Here the CDR3 DNA reads TGTGCCAGTAAAAGGGGAAGGGGGAGCTCCTACGAGCAGTACTTC. V and J are TRBV19 and TRBJ2-7; tentative D call: TRBD1 (6 bases). Germline V CDR1 and CDR2: LNHDA, SQIVND (reference sequence). Trimming removed 7 bases at V and 0 bases at J, with 16 bases between. The CDR3 length is 15 residues.